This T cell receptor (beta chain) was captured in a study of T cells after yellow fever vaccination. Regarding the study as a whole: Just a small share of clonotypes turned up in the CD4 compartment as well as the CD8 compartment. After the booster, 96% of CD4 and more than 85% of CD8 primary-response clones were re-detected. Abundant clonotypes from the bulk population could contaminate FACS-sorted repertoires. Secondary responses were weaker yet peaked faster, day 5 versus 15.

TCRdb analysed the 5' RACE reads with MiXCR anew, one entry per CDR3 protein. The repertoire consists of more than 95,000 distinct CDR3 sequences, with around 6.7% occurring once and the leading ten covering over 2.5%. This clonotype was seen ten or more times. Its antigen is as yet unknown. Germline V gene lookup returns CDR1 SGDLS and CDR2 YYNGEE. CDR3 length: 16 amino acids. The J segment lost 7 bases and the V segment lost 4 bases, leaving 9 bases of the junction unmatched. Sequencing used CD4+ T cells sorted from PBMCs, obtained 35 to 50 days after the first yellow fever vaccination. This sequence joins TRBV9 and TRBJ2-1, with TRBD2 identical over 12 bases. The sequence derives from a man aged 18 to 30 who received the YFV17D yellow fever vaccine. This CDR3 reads CASSSPSGGAANEQFF. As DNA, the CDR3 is TGTGCCAGCAGCTCACCTAGCGGGGGGGCAGCAAATGAGCAGTTCTTC.